This T cell receptor (beta chain) was documented in a study of blood T cell repertoires in COVID-19. As for the study in general: The United States, Italy and Spain supplied acute and convalescent COVID-19 samples. The cDNA or gDNA used as material had been derived from T cells, B-cell-depleted T cells, or PBMCs.

Per germline, CDR1 SNHLY and CDR2 FYNNEI. CDR3 length: 17 residues. The V and J ends lost 3 bases and 6 bases respectively, with 18 bases between them. There are a few counts of this clone. Authors' processing steps: Quantification of nucleated cells was approximated via reference gene primer amplification. Profiled with immunoSEQ multiplex PCR; TCRdb holds only in-frame clones, not every one. The V and J calls and clone size are taken from that table; D and trimming were inferred from the DNA. The table lists 40,000 to 65,000 clones, just over 85% of them singletons. The chain uses TRBV2 and TRBJ1-6; perhaps TRBD1 as D (6 bases). The TCR sequence derives from a man between 65 and 85 years old with active COVID-19. Sequenced material: peripheral blood. The CDR3 nucleotides read TGTGCCAGCAGTGAGGGGGCACCCGGGCGCGGTAATTCACCCCTCCACTTT. Protein product: CASSEGAPGRGNSPLHF.